This T cell receptor (beta chain) was found in a study of T cells after yellow fever vaccination. TCRdb analysed the 5' RACE reads with MiXCR anew, one entry per CDR3 protein. The sample holds 150,000 to 200,000 distinct CDR3 sequences, 7% to 10% seen once. Many counts were recorded for this clonotype. This CDR3 region has 16 residues. Trimming cost V 5 bases and J 0 bases; bases outside gene matches: 5. Looked up from germline, CDR1 is SGHTA and CDR2 is FQGNSA. Sequenced here: CD8+ T cells sorted from PBMCs, sampled 45 days after the yellow fever booster vaccination. The source of this sequence is a man aged 18 to 30 who received the YFV17D yellow fever vaccine. The chain is built from TRBV7-2 and TRBJ2-3; TRBD2 matches 10 bases. The CDR3 here is CASSQLAGSSTDTQYF. Here the CDR3 DNA reads TGTGCCAGCAGCCAACTAGCGGGGAGCAGCACAGATACGCAGTATTTT.